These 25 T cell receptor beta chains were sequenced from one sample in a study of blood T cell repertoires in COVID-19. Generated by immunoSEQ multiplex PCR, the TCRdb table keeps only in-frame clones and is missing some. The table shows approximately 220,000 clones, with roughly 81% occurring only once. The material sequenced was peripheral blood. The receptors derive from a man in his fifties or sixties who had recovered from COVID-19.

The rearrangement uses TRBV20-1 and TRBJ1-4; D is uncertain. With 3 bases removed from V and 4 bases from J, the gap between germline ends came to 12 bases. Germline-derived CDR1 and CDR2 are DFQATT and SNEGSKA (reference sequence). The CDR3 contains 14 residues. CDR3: CSASIRGNNEKLFF. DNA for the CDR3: TGCAGTGCTAGTATCCGCGGAAATAATGAAAAACTGTTTTTT.

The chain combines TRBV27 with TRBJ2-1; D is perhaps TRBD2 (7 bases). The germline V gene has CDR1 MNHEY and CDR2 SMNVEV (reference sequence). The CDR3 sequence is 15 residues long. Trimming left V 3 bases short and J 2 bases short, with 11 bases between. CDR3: CASSFGGRTYNEQFF. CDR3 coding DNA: TGTGCCAGCAGTTTCGGGGGGCGAACCTACAATGAGCAGTTCTTC.

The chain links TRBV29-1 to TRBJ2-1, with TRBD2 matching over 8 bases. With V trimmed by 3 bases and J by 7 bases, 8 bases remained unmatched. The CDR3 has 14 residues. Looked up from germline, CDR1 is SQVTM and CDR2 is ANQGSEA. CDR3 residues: CSVDLAGGFNEQFF. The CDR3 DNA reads TGCAGCGTTGACTTGGCGGGAGGTTTTAATGAGCAGTTCTTC.

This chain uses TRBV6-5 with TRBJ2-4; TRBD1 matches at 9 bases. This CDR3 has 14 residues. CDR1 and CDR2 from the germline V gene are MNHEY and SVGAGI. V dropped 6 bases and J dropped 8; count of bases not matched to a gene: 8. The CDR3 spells CASSYGQGSHIQYF. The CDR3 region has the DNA TGTGCCAGCAGCTACGGACAGGGGTCGCACATTCAGTACTTC.

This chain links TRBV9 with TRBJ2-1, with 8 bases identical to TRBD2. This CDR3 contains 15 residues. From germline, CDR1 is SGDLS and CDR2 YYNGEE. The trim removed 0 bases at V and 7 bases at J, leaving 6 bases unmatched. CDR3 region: CASSVAGTRTNEQFF. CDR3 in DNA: TGTGCCAGCAGCGTAGCCGGGACTAGAACGAATGAGCAGTTCTTC. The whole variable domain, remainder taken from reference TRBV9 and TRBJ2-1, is DSGVTQTPKHLITATGQRVTLRCSPRSGDLSVYWYQQSLDQGLQFLIQYYNGEERAKGNILERFSAQQFPDLHSELNLSSLELGDSALYFCASSVAGTRTNEQFFGPGTRLTVL.

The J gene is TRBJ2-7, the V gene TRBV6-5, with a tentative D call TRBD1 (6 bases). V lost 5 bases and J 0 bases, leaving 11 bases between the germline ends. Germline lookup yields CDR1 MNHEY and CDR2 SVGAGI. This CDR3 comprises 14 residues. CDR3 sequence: CASSTQGISYEQYF. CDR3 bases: TGTGCCAGCAGTACGCAGGGGATCTCCTACGAGCAGTACTTC.

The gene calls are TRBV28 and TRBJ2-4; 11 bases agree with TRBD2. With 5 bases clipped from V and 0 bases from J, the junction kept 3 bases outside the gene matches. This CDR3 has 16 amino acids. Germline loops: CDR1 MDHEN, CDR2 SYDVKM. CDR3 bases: TGTGCCAGCAGTGAGACTAGCGGGATAGCCAAAAACATTCAGTACTTC. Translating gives CASSETSGIAKNIQYF.

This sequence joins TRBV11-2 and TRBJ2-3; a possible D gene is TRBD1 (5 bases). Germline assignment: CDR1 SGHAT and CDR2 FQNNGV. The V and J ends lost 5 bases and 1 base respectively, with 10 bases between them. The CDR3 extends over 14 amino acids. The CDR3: CASSNSRGTDTQYF. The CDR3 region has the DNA TGTGCCAGCAGCAATTCCAGGGGCACAGATACGCAGTATTTT.

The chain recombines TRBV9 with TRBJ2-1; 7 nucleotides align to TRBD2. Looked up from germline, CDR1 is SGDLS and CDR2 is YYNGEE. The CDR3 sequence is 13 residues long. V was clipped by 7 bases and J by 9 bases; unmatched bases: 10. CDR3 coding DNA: TGTGCCAGCGCCGCTAGCCCGGGAGGTGAGCAGTTCTTC. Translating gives CASAASPGGEQFF.

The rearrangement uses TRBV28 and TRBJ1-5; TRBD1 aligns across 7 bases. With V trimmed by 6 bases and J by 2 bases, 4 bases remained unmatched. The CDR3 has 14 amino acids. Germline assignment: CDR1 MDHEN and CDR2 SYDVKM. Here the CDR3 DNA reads TGTGCCAGCAGGGGTGGACAGGGCAATCAGCCCCAGCATTTT. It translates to CASRGGQGNQPQHF.

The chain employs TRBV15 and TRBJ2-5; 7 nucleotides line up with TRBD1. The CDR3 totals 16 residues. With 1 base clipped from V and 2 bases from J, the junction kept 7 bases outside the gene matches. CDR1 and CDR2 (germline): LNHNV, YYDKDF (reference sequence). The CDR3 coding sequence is TGTGCCACCAGCAGAGTTACAGGGGCCTTACAAGAGACCCAGTACTTC. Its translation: CATSRVTGALQETQYF. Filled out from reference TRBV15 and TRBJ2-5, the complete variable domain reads DAMVIQNPRYQVTQFGKPVTLSCSQTLNHNVMYWYQQKSSQAPKLLFHYYDKDFNNEADTPDNFQSRRPNTSFCFLDIRSPGLGDTAMYLCATSRVTGALQETQYFGPGTRLLVL.

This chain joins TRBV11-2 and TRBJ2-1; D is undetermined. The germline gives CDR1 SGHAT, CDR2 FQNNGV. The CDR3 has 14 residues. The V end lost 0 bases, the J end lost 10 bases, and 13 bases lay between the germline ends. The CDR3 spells CASSLDYASPEQFF. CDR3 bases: TGTGCCAGCAGCTTAGATTATGCGTCCCCAGAGCAGTTCTTC.

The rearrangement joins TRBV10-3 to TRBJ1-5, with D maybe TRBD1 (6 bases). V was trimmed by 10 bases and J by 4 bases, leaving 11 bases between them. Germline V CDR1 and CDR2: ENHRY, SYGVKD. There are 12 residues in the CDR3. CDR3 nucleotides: TGTGCCACCGCCGGACAGAATCAGCCCCAGCATTTT. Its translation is CATAGQNQPQHF.

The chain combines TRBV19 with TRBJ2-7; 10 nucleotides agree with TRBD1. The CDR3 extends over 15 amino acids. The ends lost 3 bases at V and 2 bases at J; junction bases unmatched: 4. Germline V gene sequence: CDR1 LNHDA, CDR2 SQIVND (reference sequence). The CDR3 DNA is TGTGCCAGTAGTATGGGGGACAGGGGTGCCTACGAGCAGTACTTC. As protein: CASSMGDRGAYEQYF.

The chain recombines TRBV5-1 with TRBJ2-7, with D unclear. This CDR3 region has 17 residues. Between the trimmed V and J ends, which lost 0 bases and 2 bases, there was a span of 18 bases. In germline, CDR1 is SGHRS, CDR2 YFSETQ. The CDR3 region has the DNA TGCGCCAGCAGCTTGGCATCCCCCCCGGGTCCCACCTACGAGCAGTACTTC. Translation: CASSLASPPGPTYEQYF.

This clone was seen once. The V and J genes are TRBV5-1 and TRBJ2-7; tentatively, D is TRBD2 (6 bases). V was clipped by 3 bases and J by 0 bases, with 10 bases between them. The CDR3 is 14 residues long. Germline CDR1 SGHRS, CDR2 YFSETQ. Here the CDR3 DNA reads TGCGCCAGCAGCTCCTCTAGCGCCTCCTACGAGCAGTACTTC. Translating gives CASSSSSASYEQYF.

The CDR3 nucleotides are TGTGCCAGCTCACCACCTCCCAGGGGGCGTTATGGCTACACCTTC. Translating it yields CASSPPPRGRYGYTF. The V call is TRBV18, the J call TRBJ1-2, with 8 bases aligning to TRBD1. Trimming removed 0 bases from V and 5 bases from J; junction bases left unmatched: 5. The germline gives CDR1 KGHSH, CDR2 LQKENI. The CDR3 runs to 15 residues.

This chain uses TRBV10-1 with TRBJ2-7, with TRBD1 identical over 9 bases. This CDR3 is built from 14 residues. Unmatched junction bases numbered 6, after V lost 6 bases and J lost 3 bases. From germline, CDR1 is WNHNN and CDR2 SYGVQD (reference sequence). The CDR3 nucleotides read TGCGCCAGCAGCAGGGACAGGGATCGCTACGAGCAGTACTTC. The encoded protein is CASSRDRDRYEQYF.

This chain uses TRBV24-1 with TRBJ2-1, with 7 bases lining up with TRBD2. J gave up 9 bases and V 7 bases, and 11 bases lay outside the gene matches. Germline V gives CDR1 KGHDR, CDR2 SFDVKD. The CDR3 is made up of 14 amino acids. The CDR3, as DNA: TGTGCCACCAGCGCTTCGCCGGGGGGAAGTGAGCAGTTCTTC. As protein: CATSASPGGSEQFF.

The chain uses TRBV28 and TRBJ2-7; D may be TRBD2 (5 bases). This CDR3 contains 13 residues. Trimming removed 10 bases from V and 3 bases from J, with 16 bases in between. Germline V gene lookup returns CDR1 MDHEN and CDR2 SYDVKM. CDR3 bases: TGTGCCACCTTATCGGGAAATTACTACGAGCAGTACTTC. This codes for CATLSGNYYEQYF. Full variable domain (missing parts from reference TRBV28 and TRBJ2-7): DVKVTQSSRYLVKRTGEKVFLECVQDMDHENMFWYRQDPGLGLRLIYFSYDVKMKEKGDIPEGYSVSREKKERFSLILESASTNQTSMYLCATLSGNYYEQYFGPGTRLTVT.

The CDR3 here is CASSRDSYSYTF. The CDR3 DNA reads as TGTGCCAGCAGCCGGGACAGCTATAGTTACACCTTC. The chain recombines TRBV28 with TRBJ1-2, with 7 positions matching TRBD1. This CDR3 comprises 12 residues. Germline V gives CDR1 MDHEN, CDR2 SYDVKM. Trimming removed 6 bases from V and 11 bases from J; junction bases left unmatched: 9.

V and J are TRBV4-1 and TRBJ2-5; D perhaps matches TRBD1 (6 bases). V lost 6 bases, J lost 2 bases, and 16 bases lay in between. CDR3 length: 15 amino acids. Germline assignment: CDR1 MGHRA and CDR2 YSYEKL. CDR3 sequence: CASSHIQGPQETQYF. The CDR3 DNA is TGCGCCAGCAGTCACATACAGGGCCCACAAGAGACCCAGTACTTC.

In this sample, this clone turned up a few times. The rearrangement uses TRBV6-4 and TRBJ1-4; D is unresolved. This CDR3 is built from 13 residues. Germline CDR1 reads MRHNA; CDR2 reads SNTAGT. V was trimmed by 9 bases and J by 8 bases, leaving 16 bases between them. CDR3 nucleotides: TGTGCCAGTAAAAGTCCCAGGCCCGAAAAACTGTTTTTT. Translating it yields CASKSPRPEKLFF.

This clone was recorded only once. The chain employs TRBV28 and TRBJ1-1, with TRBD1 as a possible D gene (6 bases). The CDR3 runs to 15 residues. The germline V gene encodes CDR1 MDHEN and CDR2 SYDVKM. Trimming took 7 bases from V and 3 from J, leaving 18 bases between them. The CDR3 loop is CASKPREGEYTEAFF. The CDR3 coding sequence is TGTGCCAGCAAACCGAGGGAGGGGGAATACACTGAAGCTTTCTTT.

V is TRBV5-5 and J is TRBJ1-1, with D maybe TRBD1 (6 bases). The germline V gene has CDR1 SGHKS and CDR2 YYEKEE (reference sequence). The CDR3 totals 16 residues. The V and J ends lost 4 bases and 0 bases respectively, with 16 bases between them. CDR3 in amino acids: CASSPGWGGLNTEAFF. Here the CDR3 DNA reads TGTGCCAGCAGCCCCGGATGGGGGGGGCTGAACACTGAAGCTTTCTTT.